This T cell receptor beta chain emerged from a study of blood T cell repertoires in COVID-19. Germline V gene lookup returns CDR1 MGHRA and CDR2 YSYEKL. The CDR3 runs 16 residues. J lost 3 bases, V lost 3 bases, and 9 bases had no gene match. TCRdb's copy holds only in-frame clones and misses some; the assay was immunoSEQ multiplex PCR. The profile shows about 210,000 clones, roughly 77% of them singletons. Sequenced: PBMCs or T cells enriched from blood (not recorded which). This receptor was obtained from a man aged 40-49 years who had recovered from COVID-19. The chain combines TRBV4-1 with TRBJ2-7; 9 positions match TRBD1. In DNA, the CDR3 is TGCGCCAGCAGCCAGGCTCCGGGACAGGGTATCTACGAGCAGTACTTC. Protein: CASSQAPGQGIYEQYF.